This record concerns one T cell receptor beta chain sequence. These data come from a study of blood T cell repertoires in COVID-19. Study details: Samples taken during acute and convalescent COVID-19 were collected in the United States, Italy and Spain. Sources were T cells, B-cell-depleted T cells, or PBMCs; the material itself was cDNA or gDNA.

The germline gives CDR1 SEHNR, CDR2 FQNEAQ (reference sequence). The CDR3 is 16 residues long. The V gene end was trimmed by 3 bases and the J gene end by 3 bases; junction bases not matched to a gene: 10. Authors' data handling: For nucleated cells, counts were estimated from reference gene primer amplification. Assay used: immunoSEQ multiplex PCR; TCRdb lists only in-frame clones, some missing. V and J calls and clone size follow that table, whereas D and trimming were derived from the DNA. The sample holds roughly 190,000 clones, roughly 92% seen once. One Seattle source followed patients from active infection through their disease course.

The V and J genes are TRBV7-9 and TRBJ1-1; 7 bases agree with TRBD1. This clonotype originated in a man aged 25 to 45 with COVID-19, enrolled during active disease. Sequencing was carried out using peripheral blood. CDR3 sequence reads: CASSLGSTGADTEAFF. The CDR3 bases are TGTGCCAGCAGCTTGGGAAGTACAGGGGCTGACACTGAAGCTTTCTTT.